These 32 T cell receptor beta chains originate from one sample sequenced in a study of T cells after somatic rescue of genetic block. Profiling relied on immunoSEQ multiplex PCR, and the TCRdb table lists in-frame clones only, not all of them. The repertoire includes approximately 58,000 clones, 95% to 96% of them detected once, and about 0.076% sits in the top ten. The sequencing input was peripheral blood mononuclear cells (PBMCs). The receptors were gathered from a child less than two years old.

The V gene is TRBV9, the J gene TRBJ2-3, with D maybe TRBD2 (6 bases). The CDR3 length is 15 residues. Per germline, CDR1 SGDLS and CDR2 YYNGEE. Trimming removed 4 bases at V and 4 bases at J, with 16 bases between. Here the CDR3 DNA reads TGTGCCAGCAGCCCAAGGTCACTAGCATCAGATACGCAGTATTTT. Its translation is CASSPRSLASDTQYF.

V and J are TRBV2 and TRBJ2-3; D is ambiguous. This CDR3 has 13 residues. The germline V and J ends were trimmed by 10 bases and 5 bases, with 16 bases remaining between them. The V gene's germline CDR1 is SNHLY and CDR2 FYNNEI. The CDR3 nucleotides are TGTGCCACCCGGAGTTTGGTTAGAGATACGCAGTATTTT. It codes for CATRSLVRDTQYF.

This sequence joins TRBV7-2 and TRBJ2-3; D gene unclear. The germline V and J ends were trimmed by 2 bases and 4 bases, with 13 bases remaining between them. This CDR3 region has 15 residues. From germline, CDR1 is SGHTA and CDR2 FQGNSA. The CDR3 coding sequence is TGTGCCAGCAGCTTAAGGCTTAGGGTCCCAGATACGCAGTATTTT. This translates into CASSLRLRVPDTQYF. Variable domain in full (rest from reference TRBV7-2 and TRBJ2-3): GAGVSQSPSNKVTEKGKDVELRCDPISGHTALYWYRQSLGQGLEFLIYFQGNSAPDKSGLPSDRFSAERTGGSVSTLTIQRTQQEDSAVYLCASSLRLRVPDTQYFGPGTRLTVL.

The chain uses TRBV9 and TRBJ2-2; 7 bases agree with TRBD2. The CDR3 has 15 amino acids. Trimming cost V 0 bases and J 6 bases; bases outside gene matches: 5. CDR1 is SGDLS, CDR2 YYNGEE, per germline. CDR3 protein: CASSVGLAGPGELFF. DNA of the CDR3: TGTGCCAGCAGCGTAGGATTAGCGGGCCCCGGGGAGCTGTTTTTT.

J is TRBJ2-6 and V is TRBV7-2, with D unresolved. The V gene's germline CDR1 is SGHTA and CDR2 FQGNSA. CDR3 size: 14 residues. The V end lost 1 base, the J end lost 3 bases, and 4 bases lay between the germline ends. The CDR3 nucleotides are TGTGCCAGCAGCTTAGGGGGTGGGGCCAACGTCCTGACTTTC. Translated, it gives CASSLGGGANVLTF.

This chain links TRBV4-2 with TRBJ1-2, with D perhaps TRBD1 (6 bases). The CDR3 runs 14 residues. V gave up 0 bases and J gave up 6 bases, with 11 bases separating them. Germline V lookup: CDR1 LGHNA, CDR2 YNFKEQ. CDR3 sequence: CASSQDPGENGYTF. CDR3 DNA: TGTGCCAGCAGCCAAGATCCAGGGGAGAATGGCTACACCTTC.

The rearrangement joins TRBV13 to TRBJ2-1, with a weak D call TRBD1 (6 bases). In germline, CDR1 is PRHDT, CDR2 FYEKMQ (reference sequence). The germline V and J ends were trimmed by 5 bases and 0 bases, with 14 bases remaining between them. The length of the CDR3 is 16 residues. CDR3 bases: TGTGCCAGCAGCCTTTCCAGGGGTAGCTCCTACAATGAGCAGTTCTTC. It specifies CASSLSRGSSYNEQFF.

The genes are TRBV6-6 and TRBJ2-1, with 11 bases that match TRBD2. V shed 2 bases, J shed 4 bases, and the junction held 1 base outside the gene matches. This CDR3 contains 15 residues. Germline V gene data show CDR1 as MNHNY and CDR2 as SVGAGI (reference sequence). The CDR3 here is CASSYGLAGYNEQFF. CDR3 nucleotides: TGTGCCAGCAGTTACGGACTAGCGGGTTACAATGAGCAGTTCTTC.

The rearrangement uses TRBV10-3 and TRBJ2-4; no reliable D call. V was shortened by 3 bases and J by 6 bases, with 12 bases between the two germline ends. Looked up from germline, CDR1 is ENHRY and CDR2 is SYGVKD. CDR3 length: 14 residues. As DNA, the CDR3 is TGTGCCATCAGTGAATTAGAGATGAGAAACATTCAGTACTTC. This codes for CAISELEMRNIQYF.

This clone has a single count. The chain's CDR3 is CASSQIQGVYTEAFF. In DNA form, the CDR3 reads TGTGCCAGCAGCCAAATACAGGGAGTTTACACTGAAGCTTTCTTT. V usage is TRBV4-2 and J usage is TRBJ1-1; D is perhaps TRBD1 (6 bases). The CDR3 loop spans 15 amino acids. The germline CDR1 and CDR2 sequences are LGHNA and YNFKEQ. V was clipped by 2 bases and J by 3 bases, with 13 bases between them.

The chain couples TRBV9 to TRBJ2-7; D is perhaps TRBD2 (6 bases). Deletions cut 2 bases from V and 7 bases from J, with 19 bases between. Germline CDR1 SGDLS, CDR2 YYNGEE. This CDR3 has 15 amino acids. CDR3 in DNA: TGTGCCAGCAGCGTTGGGGCGGGACCCACATCTGAGCAGTACTTC. Translating gives CASSVGAGPTSEQYF.

The chain joins TRBV27 to TRBJ1-2, with 9 nucleotides matching TRBD1. The germline V gene encodes CDR1 MNHEY and CDR2 SMNVEV (reference sequence). V shed 6 bases and J 2 bases; nucleotides not matched to a gene: 4. There are 14 residues in the CDR3. The CDR3 region is CASRPQGANYGYTF. CDR3 DNA: TGTGCCAGCAGGCCACAGGGGGCGAACTATGGCTACACCTTC.

The chain uses TRBV5-3 and TRBJ1-3, with TRBD1 matching over 7 bases. TRBV5-3 is assigned to the ORF class and has an uncertain function. The CDR3 is 12 residues long. Losses at the gene ends were 4 bases for V and 6 bases for J; bases not matched to a gene: 1. CDR3 in amino acids: CARSDRENTIYF. The CDR3 DNA reads as TGTGCCAGAAGCGACAGGGAAAACACCATATATTTT.

The J gene is TRBJ2-7, the V gene TRBV27; TRBD2 is a possible D gene (5 bases). The CDR3 contains 12 residues. From germline, CDR1 is MNHEY and CDR2 SMNVEV (reference sequence). The V and J ends lost 3 bases and 7 bases respectively, with 10 bases between them. The CDR3 spells CASSFRGYEQYF. CDR3 DNA sequence: TGTGCCAGCAGTTTCCGAGGGTATGAGCAGTACTTC.

The V and J genes are TRBV19 and TRBJ2-1; D call uncertain. V dropped 4 bases and J dropped 6 bases, with 7 bases sitting between them. Germline CDR1 is LNHDA and CDR2 is SQIVND (reference sequence). The CDR3 length is 12 residues. CDR3 sequence reads: CASSRQFNEQFF. CDR3 bases: TGTGCCAGTAGTAGGCAGTTCAATGAGCAGTTCTTC.

The chain recombines TRBV19 with TRBJ1-2, with D tentatively TRBD1 (6 bases). V was cut by 3 bases and J by 5 bases, with 13 bases left in between. In germline, CDR1 is LNHDA, CDR2 SQIVND (reference sequence). The CDR3 covers 14 residues. CDR3 coding DNA: TGTGCCAGTAGTATTGAGTGGAGGGGGTATGGCTACACCTTC. Translating it yields CASSIEWRGYGYTF.

The chain joins TRBV13 to TRBJ2-1; D is ambiguous. V was clipped by 5 bases and J by 2 bases, with 7 bases between them. Germline values: CDR1 PRHDT, CDR2 FYEKMQ (reference sequence). The CDR3 totals 13 residues. For the CDR3, the DNA is TGTGCCAGCAGCCCTTCAACCTACAATGAGCAGTTCTTC. Translation: CASSPSTYNEQFF.

This chain connects TRBV5-5 to TRBJ2-7; D might be TRBD1 (6 bases). Germline CDR1 reads SGHKS; CDR2 reads YYEKEE (reference sequence). Trimming took off 4 bases at V and 4 bases at J, with 15 bases between the two ends. CDR3 length: 14 amino acids. CDR3 loop: CASSPPGQRYEQYF. The CDR3 DNA is TGTGCCAGCAGCCCCCCTGGACAGCGTTACGAGCAGTACTTC. Filled out from reference TRBV5-5 and TRBJ2-7, the complete variable domain reads DAGVTQSPTHLIKTRGQQVTLRCSPISGHKSVSWYQQVLGQGPQFIFQYYEKEERGRGNFPDRFSARQFPNYSSELNVNALLLGDSALYLCASSPPGQRYEQYFGPGTRLTVT.

The chain links TRBV14 to TRBJ2-3; D is undetermined. V was cut by 1 base and J by 0 bases, with 8 bases left in between. The CDR3 has 15 residues. Germline values: CDR1 SGHDN, CDR2 FVKESK. DNA of the CDR3: TGTGCCAGCAGCCAAGCACCTTATAGCACAGATACGCAGTATTTT. Its translation: CASSQAPYSTDTQYF.

The chain uses TRBV28 and TRBJ1-5; D call uncertain. Germline V lookup: CDR1 MDHEN, CDR2 SYDVKM. This CDR3 region has 13 residues. V was pared by 8 bases and J by 7 bases, with 15 bases between. In nucleotides, the CDR3 is TGTGCCAGCCACGGAGGAAAATACCAGCCCCAGCATTTT. It specifies CASHGGKYQPQHF. The variable domain in full, completed from reference TRBV28 and TRBJ1-5, reads DVKVTQSSRYLVKRTGEKVFLECVQDMDHENMFWYRQDPGLGLRLIYFSYDVKMKEKGDIPEGYSVSREKKERFSLILESASTNQTSMYLCASHGGKYQPQHFGDGTRLSIL.

This clone was seen once. CDR3 DNA sequence: TGCAGCGTTAGACTAGCGGGAGGAAATGAGCAGTTCTTC. Its protein product is CSVRLAGGNEQFF. The chain has TRBV29-1 and TRBJ2-1; 13 bases align to TRBD2. With 5 bases clipped from V and 7 bases from J, the junction kept 2 bases outside the gene matches. This CDR3 comprises 13 residues. In germline, CDR1 is SQVTM, CDR2 ANQGSEA.

V is TRBV2 and J is TRBJ1-3; possibly TRBD1 for D (6 bases). The CDR3 totals 14 residues. Trimming removed 8 bases from V and 4 bases from J, with 15 bases in between. Per germline, CDR1 SNHLY and CDR2 FYNNEI. The CDR3 bases are TGTGCCAGCCGAATGGGGGGCTCGGGAAACACCATATATTTT. Its protein is CASRMGGSGNTIYF.

The J gene is TRBJ2-5, the V gene TRBV18, with no clear D. CDR3 size: 13 residues. Germline lookup yields CDR1 KGHSH and CDR2 LQKENI. The V gene lost 3 bases and the J gene lost 9 bases, with 14 bases spanning the gap. The CDR3 DNA reads as TGTGCCAGCTCACCTCAAGGGCCCGAGGCCCAGTACTTC. Translating it yields CASSPQGPEAQYF.

This chain joins TRBV21-1 and TRBJ2-2; the table's TRBD1 call for D was not verified on the DNA. TRBV21-1 corresponds to a pseudogene. The CDR3 sequence is 13 residues long. CDR3 nucleotides: TGTGCCAGCAGCAAACAGAACACCGGGGAGCTGTTTTTT. It specifies CASSKQNTGELFF.

V gene TRBV28 combines with J gene TRBJ1-1, with D perhaps matching TRBD1 (6 bases). Germline CDR1 reads MDHEN; CDR2 reads SYDVKM. This CDR3 has 14 residues. The ends were cut back, 6 bases at V and 1 base at J, with 12 bases in the middle. In nucleotides, the CDR3 is TGTGCCAGCAGGGTGGGGGGCCGGAACACTGAAGCTTTCTTT. Its protein is CASRVGGRNTEAFF.

For the CDR3, the DNA is TGTGCCAGCAGCTTAGCTCCAGGTTTAAACTACGAGCAGTACTTC. It specifies CASSLAPGLNYEQYF. The V and J genes are TRBV11-2 and TRBJ2-7; D call uncertain. This CDR3 comprises 15 residues. The germline V and J ends were trimmed by 1 base and 3 bases, with 13 bases remaining between them. CDR1 is SGHAT, CDR2 FQNNGV, per germline.

The V gene is TRBV27, the J gene TRBJ2-3; 15 bases are a match to TRBD2. The CDR3 is made up of 18 amino acids. Germline CDR1 reads MNHEY; CDR2 reads SMNVEV (reference sequence). The CDR3 spells CANHFRGLAGGSTDTQYF. CDR3 in DNA: TGTGCTAACCACTTCCGAGGACTAGCGGGAGGGTCTACGGATACGCAGTATTTT.

This sequence joins TRBV19 and TRBJ1-2, with TRBD1 identical over 11 bases. The ends lost 3 bases at V and 4 bases at J; junction bases unmatched: 1. Germline V lookup: CDR1 LNHDA, CDR2 SQIVND (reference sequence). This CDR3 is built from 14 residues. The CDR3 sequence: CASSMGTGGYGYTF. The CDR3 region has the DNA TGTGCCAGTAGTATGGGGACAGGGGGCTATGGCTACACCTTC.

CDR3 protein: CASSLAQTAGWKTQYF. The CDR3 nucleotides read TGTGCCAGCAGCTTGGCCCAGACGGCGGGATGGAAGACCCAGTACTTC. The gene calls are TRBV5-5 and TRBJ2-5; maybe TRBD2 (6 bases). Germline loops: CDR1 SGHKS, CDR2 YYEKEE (reference sequence). This CDR3 region has 16 residues. V lost 0 bases and J 6 bases, leaving 18 bases between the germline ends.

V and J are TRBV5-4 and TRBJ2-3, with D hard to call. The V gene's germline CDR1 is SGHNT and CDR2 YYREEE (reference sequence). Trimming took 2 bases from V and 4 from J, leaving 8 bases between them. The CDR3 is 13 residues long. The CDR3 DNA is TGTGCCAGCAGCTTAAGGTTGGCAGATACGCAGTATTTT. This translates into CASSLRLADTQYF.

The chain is built from TRBV12-5 and TRBJ2-2; D possibly corresponds to TRBD1 (6 bases). The CDR3 has 15 residues. Trimming stripped 1 base from V and 0 bases from J, with 6 bases between. CDR1 is LGHNT and CDR2 is FRNRAP in the germline V gene. The CDR3 spells CASGLDRANTGELFF. CDR3 coding DNA: TGTGCTAGTGGTTTGGACAGGGCGAACACCGGGGAGCTGTTTTTT.

The rearrangement uses TRBV18 and TRBJ2-3; 11 bases are a match to TRBD2. The CDR3 covers 14 residues. The V and J ends lost 5 bases and 5 bases, in that order; junction bases with no gene match: 3. Per germline, CDR1 KGHSH and CDR2 LQKENI. The CDR3 DNA is TGTGCCAGCTCATTAGCGGGAGGGCAAGATACGCAGTATTTT. Translating it yields CASSLAGGQDTQYF.